A selection of T cell receptor beta chains follows, all from one sample in a study of T cells in localized non-small cell lung cancer. Here immunoSEQ multiplex PCR was the method, and the copy in TCRdb shows in-frame clones only, minus some. The data hold 1,300 to 1,500 clones, with over 20% observed a single time. Source: normal lung tissue next to the tumor, taken before any cancer treatment. These receptors were collected from a male donor older than 55 with stage II squamous cell lung carcinoma. CDR3s leave out the opening cysteine and the closing phenylalanine or tryptophan. The D gene is left open where the match is weak.

TRBJ1-1 | NA | TRBV19 | ASSIAWGFTEAF
TRBJ2-1 | NA | TRBV9 | ASIQTRPNEQF
TRBJ2-7 | NA | TRBV5-1 | ASSLMEGTYEQY
TRBJ1-6 | NA | TRBV19 | ASGRTAYNSPLH
TRBJ1-5 | NA | TRBV30 | AWSPPGYQPQH
TRBJ2-5 | NA | TRBV10-3 | AISVRVEETQY
TRBJ1-5 | NA | TRBV7-5 | ASSIGGEGNQPQH
TRBJ2-1 | NA | TRBV5-1 | ASSSPGQPYNEQF
TRBJ1-1 | TRBD1 | TRBV19 | ASTPRGQVEAF
TRBJ2-5 | NA | TRBV9 | ASSTSGQTQY
TRBJ2-1 | TRBD2 | TRBV28 | ASSFGGGVYNEQF